This T cell receptor beta chain originates from a study of blood T cells in healthy people across ages. Study conclusions and caveats: No one knew whether donors had CMV, which possibly confounded expanded clonotype changes. Higher diversity, along with more naive CD4+ cells, distinguished long-lived donors from aged donors.

Each sample yielded at least 5 micrograms of PBMC total RNA. This clonotype was recorded many times. Its antigen remains unknown. PCR was performed a second time for about 7 to 12 cycles using a sample-barcoded 5' primer and a J-beta primer mix. TCRdb itself ran the 5' RACE reads through MiXCR, one entry per CDR3 protein. The table has 650,000 to 1,000,000 distinct CDR3 sequences, roughly 40% seen once. CDR1 is DFQATT and CDR2 is SNEGSKA in the germline V gene (reference sequence). CDR3 length: 13 amino acids. V dropped 6 bases and J dropped 4 bases, with 10 bases sitting between them. This chain joins TRBV20-1 and TRBJ2-6; D unresolved. The origin of this receptor is a man younger than 35 in good health. Material: blood. In DNA form, the CDR3 reads TGCAGTGCCCTAACGGCGGGGGCCAACGTCCTGACTTTC. This gives the protein CSALTAGANVLTF.